This T cell receptor beta chain stems from a study of cytomegalovirus exposure and HLA in healthy donors. Study overall: The same platform used for the roughly 600 first-cohort repertoires was also used for the roughly 120 validation repertoires, as a later analysis reported.

Details on this clone: Its target is unknown.

There are 16 residues in the CDR3. Germline V gives CDR1 MNHEY, CDR2 SVGAGI. The J segment lost 0 bases and the V segment lost 4 bases, leaving 5 bases of the junction unmatched. Notes on the study in general: It was about 150 TCR beta chains that were listed as cytomegalovirus-associated.

Clones were read by immunoSEQ multiplex PCR, and TCRdb kept only the in-frame ones, dropping some. This sample carries about 260,000 clones, less than 95% of them seen once, and the ten largest clones take approximately 3%. This chain joins TRBV6-5 and TRBJ2-5, with 10 bases that match TRBD2. Specimen: PBMCs. The receptor was isolated from a woman in her thirties in good health and CMV-seronegative. CDR3 in DNA: TGTGCCAGCAGTTCTAGGACTAGCGGATACCAAGAGACCCAGTACTTC. It encodes CASSSRTSGYQETQYF.